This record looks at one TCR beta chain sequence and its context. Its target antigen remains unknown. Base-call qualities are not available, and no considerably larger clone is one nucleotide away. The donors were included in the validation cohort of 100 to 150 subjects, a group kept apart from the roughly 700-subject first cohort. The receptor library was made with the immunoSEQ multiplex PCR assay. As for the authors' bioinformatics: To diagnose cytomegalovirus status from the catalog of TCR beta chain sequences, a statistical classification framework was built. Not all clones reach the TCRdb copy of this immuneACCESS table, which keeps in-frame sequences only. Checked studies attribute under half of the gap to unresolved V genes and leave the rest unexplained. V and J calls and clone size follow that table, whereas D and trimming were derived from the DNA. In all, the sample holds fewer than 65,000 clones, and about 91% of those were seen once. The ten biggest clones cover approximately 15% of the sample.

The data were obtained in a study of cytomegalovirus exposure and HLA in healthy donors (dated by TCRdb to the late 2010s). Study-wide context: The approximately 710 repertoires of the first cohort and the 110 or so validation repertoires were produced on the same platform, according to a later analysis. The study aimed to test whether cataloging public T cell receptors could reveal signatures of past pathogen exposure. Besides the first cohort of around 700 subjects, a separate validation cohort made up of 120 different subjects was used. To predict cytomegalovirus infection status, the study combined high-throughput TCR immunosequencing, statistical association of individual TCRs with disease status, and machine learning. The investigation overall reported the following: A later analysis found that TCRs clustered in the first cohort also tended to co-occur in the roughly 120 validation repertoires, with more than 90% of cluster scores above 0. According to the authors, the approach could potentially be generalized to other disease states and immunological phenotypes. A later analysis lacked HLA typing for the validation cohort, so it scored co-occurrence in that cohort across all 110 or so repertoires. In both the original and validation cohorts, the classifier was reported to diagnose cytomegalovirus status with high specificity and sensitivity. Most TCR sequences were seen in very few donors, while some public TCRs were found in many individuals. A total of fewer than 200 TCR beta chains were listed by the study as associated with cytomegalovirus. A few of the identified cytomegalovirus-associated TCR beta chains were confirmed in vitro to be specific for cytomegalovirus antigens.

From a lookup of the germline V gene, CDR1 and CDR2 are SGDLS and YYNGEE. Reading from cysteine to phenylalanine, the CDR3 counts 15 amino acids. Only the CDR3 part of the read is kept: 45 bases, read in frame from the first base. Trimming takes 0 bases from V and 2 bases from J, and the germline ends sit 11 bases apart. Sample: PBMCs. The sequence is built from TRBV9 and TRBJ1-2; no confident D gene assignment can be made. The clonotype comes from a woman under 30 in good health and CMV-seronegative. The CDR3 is CASSVDRGGNYGYTF. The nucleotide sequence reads TGTGCCAGCAGCGTAGACCGGGGAGGGAACTATGGCTACACCTTC.